The 3 T cell receptor beta chains presented below share a single source sample, sequenced in a study of T-cell reconstitution after alpha-beta-depleted transplantation in children. It was with unique molecular identifiers that the TCRbeta library was prepared. Using its own MiXCR run on the PCR reads, TCRdb lists one record per CDR3 protein. The sample includes hundreds of thousands of distinct CDR3 sequences, over 10% of them seen just once. Sequencing used PBMCs, obtained before TCRalphabeta/CD19-depleted stem cell transplant. The receptors derive from a girl aged 2 to 10 with congenital amegakaryocytic thrombocytopenia, due to receive a stem cell transplant.

V is TRBV24-1 and J is TRBJ2-6, with TRBD2 identical over 7 bases. This CDR3 has 18 residues. Germline values: CDR1 KGHDR, CDR2 SFDVKD. V was pared by 3 bases and J by 0 bases, with 7 bases of the junction left unmatched. The CDR3 is CATSDRVPGGSGANVLTF. The CDR3 nucleotides read TGTGCCACCAGTGATCGCGTCCCGGGGGGCTCTGGGGCCAACGTCCTGACTTTC.

This clonotype was seen a few times. The chain recombines TRBV14 with TRBJ2-1; D remains unclear. Per the germline V gene, CDR1 is SGHDN and CDR2 is FVKESK. The CDR3 contains 13 residues. Trimming stripped 4 bases from V and 7 bases from J, with 11 bases between. CDR3 bases: TGTGCCAGCAGCCCCCGGTTTCGTAATGAGCAGTTCTTC. Protein: CASSPRFRNEQFF. The full variable domain, with the rest looked up from reference TRBV14 and TRBJ2-1, is EAGVTQFPSHSVIEKGQTVTLRCDPISGHDNLYWYRRVMGKEIKFLLHFVKESKQDESGMPNNRFLAERTGGTYSTLKVQPAELEDSGVYFCASSPRFRNEQFFGPGTRLTVL.

CDR3: CASSSLGQIIRELFF. In nucleotides, the CDR3 is TGTGCCAGCAGCTCCTTGGGACAGATAATTCGGGAGCTGTTTTTT. This sequence joins TRBV7-2 and TRBJ2-2, with 7 bases lining up with TRBD1. Germline lookup yields CDR1 SGHTA and CDR2 FQGNSA. V shed 4 bases, J shed 9 bases, and the junction held 11 bases outside the gene matches. The CDR3 has 15 residues.